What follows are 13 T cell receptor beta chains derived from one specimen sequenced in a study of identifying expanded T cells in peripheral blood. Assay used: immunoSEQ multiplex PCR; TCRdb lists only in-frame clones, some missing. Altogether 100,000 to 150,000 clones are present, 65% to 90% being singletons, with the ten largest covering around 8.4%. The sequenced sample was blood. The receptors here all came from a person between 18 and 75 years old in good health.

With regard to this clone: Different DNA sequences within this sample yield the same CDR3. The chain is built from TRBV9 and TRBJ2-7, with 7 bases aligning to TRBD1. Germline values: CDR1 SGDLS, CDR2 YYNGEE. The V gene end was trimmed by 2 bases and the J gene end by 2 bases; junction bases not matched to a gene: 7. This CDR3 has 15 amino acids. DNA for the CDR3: TGTGCCAGCAGCGTCAGGACAGGCCTTACCTACGAGCAGTACTTC. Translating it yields CASSVRTGLTYEQYF.

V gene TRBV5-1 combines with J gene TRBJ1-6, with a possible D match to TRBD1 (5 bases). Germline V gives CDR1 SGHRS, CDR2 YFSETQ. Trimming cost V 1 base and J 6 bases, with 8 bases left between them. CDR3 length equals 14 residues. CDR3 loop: CASSLTGSNSPLHF. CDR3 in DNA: TGCGCCAGCAGCTTGACAGGTTCTAATTCACCCCTCCACTTT.

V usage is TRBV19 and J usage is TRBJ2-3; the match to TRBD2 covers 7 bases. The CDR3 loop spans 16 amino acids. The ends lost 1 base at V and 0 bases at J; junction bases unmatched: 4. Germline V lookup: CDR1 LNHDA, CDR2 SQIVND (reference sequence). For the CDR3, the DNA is TGTGCCAGTAGTATAGGCGGGAGAGGTAGCACAGATACGCAGTATTTT. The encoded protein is CASSIGGRGSTDTQYF.

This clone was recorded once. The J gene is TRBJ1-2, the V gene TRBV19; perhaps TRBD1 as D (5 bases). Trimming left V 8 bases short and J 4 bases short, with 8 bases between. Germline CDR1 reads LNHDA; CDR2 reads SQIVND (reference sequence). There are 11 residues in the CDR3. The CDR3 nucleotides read TGTGCCAGTCGACAGTCCTATGGCTACACCTTC. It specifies CASRQSYGYTF.

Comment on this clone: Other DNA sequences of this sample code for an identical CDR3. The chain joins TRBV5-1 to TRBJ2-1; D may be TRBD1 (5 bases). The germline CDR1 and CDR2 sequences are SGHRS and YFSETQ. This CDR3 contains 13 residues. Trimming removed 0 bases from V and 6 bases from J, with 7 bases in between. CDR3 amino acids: CASSLGRGNEQFF. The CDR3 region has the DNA TGCGCCAGCAGCTTGGGTAGGGGCAATGAGCAGTTCTTC.

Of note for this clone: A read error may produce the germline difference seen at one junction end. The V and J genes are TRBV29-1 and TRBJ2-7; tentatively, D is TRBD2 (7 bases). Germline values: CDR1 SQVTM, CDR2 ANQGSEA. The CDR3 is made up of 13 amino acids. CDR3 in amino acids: CSVESGGSDEQYF. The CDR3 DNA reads TGCAGCGTTGAATCGGGGGGCTCCGACGAGCAGTACTTC.

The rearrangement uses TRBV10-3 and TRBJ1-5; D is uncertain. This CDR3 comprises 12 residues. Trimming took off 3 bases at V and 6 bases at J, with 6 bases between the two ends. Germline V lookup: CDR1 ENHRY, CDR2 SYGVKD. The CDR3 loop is CAISDPSQPQHF. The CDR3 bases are TGTGCCATCAGTGACCCCAGTCAGCCCCAGCATTTT.

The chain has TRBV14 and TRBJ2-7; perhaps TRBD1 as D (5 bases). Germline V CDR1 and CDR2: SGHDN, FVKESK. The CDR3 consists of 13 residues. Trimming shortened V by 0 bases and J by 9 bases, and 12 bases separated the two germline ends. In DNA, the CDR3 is TGTGCCAGCAGCCAAGATGTCGTGGGGCGGCAGTACTTC. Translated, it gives CASSQDVVGRQYF.

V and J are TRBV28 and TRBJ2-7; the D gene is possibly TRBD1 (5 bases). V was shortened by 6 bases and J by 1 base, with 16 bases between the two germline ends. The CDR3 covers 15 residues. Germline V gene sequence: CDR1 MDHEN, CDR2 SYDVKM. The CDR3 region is CASSPEWGRSYEQYF. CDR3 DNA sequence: TGTGCCAGCAGCCCAGAATGGGGCCGTTCCTACGAGCAGTACTTC.

CDR3 residues: CASSPPPGGETQYF. The CDR3 region has the DNA TGTGCCAGCTCACCACCGCCCGGAGGAGAGACCCAGTACTTC. The chain joins TRBV18 to TRBJ2-5, with D perhaps TRBD2 (5 bases). The CDR3 runs to 14 residues. Trimming stripped 0 bases from V and 4 bases from J, with 9 bases between. Germline CDR1 is KGHSH and CDR2 is LQKENI. The full variable domain, its missing parts supplied by reference TRBV18 and TRBJ2-5, is NAGVMQNPRHLVRRRGQEARLRCSPMKGHSHVYWYRQLPEEGLKFMVYLQKENIIDESGMPKERFSAEFPKEGPSILRIQQVVRGDSAAYFCASSPPPGGETQYFGPGTRLLVL.

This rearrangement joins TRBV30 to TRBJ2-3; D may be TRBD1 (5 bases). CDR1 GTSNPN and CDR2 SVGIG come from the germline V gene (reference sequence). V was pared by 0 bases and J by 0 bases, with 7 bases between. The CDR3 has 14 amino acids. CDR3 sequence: CAWSVRQSTDTQYF. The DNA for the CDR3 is TGTGCCTGGAGTGTAAGACAGAGCACAGATACGCAGTATTTT.

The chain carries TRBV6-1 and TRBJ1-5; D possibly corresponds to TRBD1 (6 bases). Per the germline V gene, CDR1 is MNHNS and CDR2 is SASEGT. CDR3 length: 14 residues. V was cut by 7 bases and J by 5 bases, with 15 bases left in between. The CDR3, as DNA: TGTGCCAGCACAATTTCGGGGGGCGATCAGCCCCAGCATTTT. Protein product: CASTISGGDQPQHF.

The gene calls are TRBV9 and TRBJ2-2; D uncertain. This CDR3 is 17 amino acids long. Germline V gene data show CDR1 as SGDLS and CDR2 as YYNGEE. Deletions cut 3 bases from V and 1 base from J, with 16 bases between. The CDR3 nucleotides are TGTGCCAGCAGCGCTCATCATATAGTTATGAACACCGGGGAGCTGTTTTTT. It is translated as CASSAHHIVMNTGELFF.